One and the same sample provided the 13 T cell receptor beta chains below, sequenced in a study of post-analysis software for immune sequencing data. Overall study findings and caveats: Included in a set of five TRBV segments more frequent in patients than controls were TRBV5-6, TRBV5-1 and TRBV20-1.

Antigens of these TCRs are unknown. Prepared libraries of TCR beta cDNA carried unique molecular identifiers. Using its own MiXCR run on the PCR reads, TCRdb lists one record per CDR3 protein. Of hundreds of thousands of distinct CDR3 sequences in the sample, 53% were seen once. The sample was blood. These TCRs come from a girl aged 10 to 17 with multiple sclerosis.

There are a few counts of this clonotype. The chain is built from TRBV12-3 or TRBV12-4 and TRBJ1-2; 8 bases are a match to TRBD1. Trimming removed 2 bases from V and 7 bases from J; junction bases left unmatched: 9. The CDR3 totals 15 residues. Written as DNA, the CDR3 is TGTGCCAGCAGTTTATCCCCAGACAGGGGCCGTGGCTACACCTTC. As protein: CASSLSPDRGRGYTF.

This clonotype was seen more than once but under ten times. The V gene is TRBV20-1, the J gene TRBJ2-7, with TRBD2 matching over 14 bases. CDR1 is DFQATT and CDR2 is SNEGSKA in the germline V gene (reference sequence). The CDR3 is 15 amino acids. V shed 6 bases and J 6 bases; nucleotides not matched to a gene: 10. As DNA, the CDR3 is TGCAGTGCGGGACGACTAGCGGGAGGGCCGCGCGAGCAGTACTTC. Translated, it gives CSAGRLAGGPREQYF.

This clonotype has just a few counts. The chain has TRBV30 and TRBJ2-1; D is unresolved. CDR1 is GTSNPN and CDR2 is SVGIG in the germline V gene (reference sequence). The germline V and J ends were trimmed by 2 bases and 7 bases, with 12 bases remaining between them. The CDR3 has 13 amino acids. The CDR3 DNA sequence: TGTGCCTGGAGTCCCAACTGGGGAAATGAGCAGTTCTTC. As protein: CAWSPNWGNEQFF. Drawing the rest from reference TRBV30 and TRBJ2-1, the complete variable domain is SQTIHQWPATLVQPVGSPLSLECTVEGTSNPNLYWYRQAAGRGLQLLFYSVGIGQISSEVPQNLSASRPQDRQFILSSKKLLLSDSGFYLCAWSPNWGNEQFFGPGTRLTVL.

V gene TRBV3-1 combines with J gene TRBJ2-5, with D uncertain. The DNA end is a closer match to TRBJ2-7, so the J assignment may be wrong. The CDR3 is 13 residues long. Germline CDR1 LGHDT, CDR2 YNNKEL (reference sequence). Here the CDR3 DNA reads TGTGCCAGCAGCCCCCTAATGCCGGGCGAGCAGTACTTC. Protein product: CASSPLMPGEQYF.

In its sample, this clonotype was seen once. V and J are TRBV25-1 and TRBJ2-5, with TRBD1 matching 8 bases. The DNA end is a closer match to TRBJ2-7, so the J assignment may be wrong. The CDR3 length is 15 residues. Germline V gene data show CDR1 as MGHDK and CDR2 as SYGVNS. CDR3 amino acids: CASSEYETGDYEQYF. The CDR3 nucleotides read TGTGCCAGCAGTGAATATGAGACAGGGGACTACGAGCAGTACTTC.

The V gene is TRBV29-1, the J gene TRBJ1-2; 9 nucleotides line up with TRBD1. Germline CDR1 reads SQVTM; CDR2 reads ANQGSEA. The junction had 5 bases not matched to a gene; V was cut back by 6 bases and J by 3 bases. This CDR3 is 13 amino acids long. The CDR3 spells CSVADRGYYGYTF. CDR3 in DNA: TGCAGCGTGGCGGACAGGGGATACTATGGCTACACCTTC.

The CDR3 spells CATSRATLFGYTF. The CDR3 DNA sequence: TGTGCCACCAGCAGGGCGACATTGTTTGGCTACACCTTC. The chain couples TRBV15 to TRBJ1-2; D gene uncertain. This CDR3 comprises 13 residues. Trimming pared 3 bases from V and 7 bases from J, leaving 12 bases between. From germline, CDR1 is LNHNV and CDR2 YYDKDF (reference sequence).

The V call is TRBV21-1, the J call TRBJ2-7; the DNA was not used to check the table's D call, TRBD1. TRBV21-1 is a pseudogene segment. This CDR3 is 18 amino acids long. In DNA, the CDR3 is TGTGCCAGCAGCAAAAGCCCAGACAGGGCCCCTCTGGTCTACGAGCAGTACTTC. Encoded protein: CASSKSPDRAPLVYEQYF.

The rearrangement links TRBV7-2 to TRBJ1-2; D remains unclear. Trimming left V 5 bases short and J 4 bases short, with 8 bases between. CDR1 is SGHTA, CDR2 FQGNSA, per germline. The CDR3 has 12 residues. As DNA, the CDR3 is TGTGCCAGCAGCCTAAGGGTCTATGGCTACACCTTC. It codes for CASSLRVYGYTF.

V and J are TRBV20-1 and TRBJ1-1; D may be TRBD1 (6 bases). The CDR3 has 10 residues. Trimming cost V 8 bases and J 7 bases, with 11 bases left between them. Germline loops: CDR1 DFQATT, CDR2 SNEGSKA (reference sequence). The DNA of the CDR3 is TGCAGTACGGGGGCCCTTGAAGCTTTCTTT. Translation: CSTGALEAFF.

This chain connects TRBV15 to TRBJ1-5; 11 bases map to TRBD1. Germline CDR1 reads LNHNV; CDR2 reads YYDKDF (reference sequence). This CDR3 spans 16 amino acids. The V segment lost 5 bases and the J segment 6 bases; nucleotides outside the gene matches: 9. CDR3 protein: CATSPWRDRGTQPQHF. The CDR3 DNA reads as TGTGCCACCAGCCCATGGCGGGACAGGGGGACTCAGCCCCAGCATTTT.

This clonotype was seen a handful of times. This chain joins TRBV6-2 or TRBV6-3 and TRBJ2-3, with 11 bases identical to TRBD2. V shed 5 bases and J 1 base; nucleotides not matched to a gene: 11. This CDR3 is 18 amino acids long. Germline V gives CDR1 MNHEY, CDR2 SVGEGT. CDR3 loop: CASSLLAGGPSGTDTQYF. The CDR3 region has the DNA TGTGCCAGCAGTCTCCTAGCGGGGGGCCCCTCCGGCACAGATACGCAGTATTTT.

The chain couples TRBV21-1 to TRBJ2-6; TRBD1 is taken as the D call from the table, unchecked against the DNA. TRBV21-1 is a listed pseudogene. The CDR3 spans 15 residues. CDR3 bases: TGTGCCAGCAGCACCTTAGACAGCAAATCTAGTAACCTGACTTTC. Encoded protein: CASSTLDSKSSNLTF.